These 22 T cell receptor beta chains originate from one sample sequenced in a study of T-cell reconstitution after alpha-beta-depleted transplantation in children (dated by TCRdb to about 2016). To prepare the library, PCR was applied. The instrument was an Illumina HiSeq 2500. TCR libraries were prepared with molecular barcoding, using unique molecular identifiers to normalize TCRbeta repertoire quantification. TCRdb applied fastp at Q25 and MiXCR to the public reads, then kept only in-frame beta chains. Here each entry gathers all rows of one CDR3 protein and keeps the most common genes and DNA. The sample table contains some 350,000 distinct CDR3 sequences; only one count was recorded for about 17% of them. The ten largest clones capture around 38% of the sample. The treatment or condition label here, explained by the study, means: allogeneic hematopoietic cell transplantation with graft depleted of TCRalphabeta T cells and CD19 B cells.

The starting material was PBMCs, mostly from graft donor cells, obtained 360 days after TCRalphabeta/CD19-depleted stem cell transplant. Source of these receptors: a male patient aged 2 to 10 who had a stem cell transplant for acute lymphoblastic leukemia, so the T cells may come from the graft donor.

The CDR3 coding sequence is TGTGCCAGCAGCTTAGCTCTCCCGGGGAATGGCTACACCTTC. Residues: CASSLALPGNGYTF. The chain uses TRBV7-9 and TRBJ1-2, with D unclear. Germline V lookup: CDR1 SEHNR, CDR2 FQNEAQ (reference sequence). V was shortened by 0 bases and J by 6 bases, with 11 bases between the two germline ends. The CDR3 has 14 residues.

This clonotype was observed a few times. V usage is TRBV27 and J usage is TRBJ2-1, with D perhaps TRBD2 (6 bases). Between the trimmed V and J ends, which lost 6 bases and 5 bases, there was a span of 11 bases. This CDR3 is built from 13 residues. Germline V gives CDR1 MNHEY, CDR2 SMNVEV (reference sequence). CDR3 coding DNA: TGTGCCAGCAGCGGGAGAACCCACAATGAGCAGTTCTTC. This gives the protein CASSGRTHNEQFF.

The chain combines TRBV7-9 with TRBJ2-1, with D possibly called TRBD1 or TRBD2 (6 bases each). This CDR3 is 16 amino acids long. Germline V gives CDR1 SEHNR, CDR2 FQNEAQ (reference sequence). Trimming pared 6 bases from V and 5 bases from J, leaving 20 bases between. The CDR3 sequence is CASSFPGASANNEQFF. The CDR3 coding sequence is TGTGCCAGCAGTTTTCCGGGGGCTAGCGCTAACAATGAGCAGTTCTTC.

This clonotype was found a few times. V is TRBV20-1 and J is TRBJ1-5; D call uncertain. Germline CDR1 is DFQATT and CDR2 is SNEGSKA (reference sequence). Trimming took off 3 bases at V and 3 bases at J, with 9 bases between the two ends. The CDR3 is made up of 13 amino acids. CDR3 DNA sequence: TGCAGTGCTAGTGTGGGGTACAATCAGCCCCAGCATTTT. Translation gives CSASVGYNQPQHF.

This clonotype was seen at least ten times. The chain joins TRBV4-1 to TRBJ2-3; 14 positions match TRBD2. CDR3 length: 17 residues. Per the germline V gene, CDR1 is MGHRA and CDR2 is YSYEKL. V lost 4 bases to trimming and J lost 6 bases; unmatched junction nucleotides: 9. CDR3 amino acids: CASSPLTSGRGLDTQYF. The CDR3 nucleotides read TGCGCCAGCAGCCCCCTGACTAGCGGGAGGGGTTTGGATACGCAGTATTTT.

CDR3 DNA: TGTGCCAGCAGCTTAGTACCAGCGGGAGGCTACTACGAGCAGTACTTC. Its protein is CASSLVPAGGYYEQYF. The rearrangement joins TRBV7-2 to TRBJ2-7; 9 nucleotides line up with TRBD2. CDR1 is SGHTA and CDR2 is FQGNSA in the germline V gene. The CDR3 runs 16 residues. V dropped 1 base and J dropped 3; count of bases not matched to a gene: 7.

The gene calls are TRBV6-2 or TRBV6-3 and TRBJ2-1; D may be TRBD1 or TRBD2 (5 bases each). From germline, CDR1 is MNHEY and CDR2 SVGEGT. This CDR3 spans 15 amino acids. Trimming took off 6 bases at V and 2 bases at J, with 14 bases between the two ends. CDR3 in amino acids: CASSFRGPPYNEQFF. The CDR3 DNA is TGTGCCAGCAGCTTTAGGGGACCTCCCTACAATGAGCAGTTCTTC.

The CDR3, as DNA: TGTGCCAGCAGTTACACGAAAGCGCGGGGCAGCACAGATACGCAGTATTTT. Its translation: CASSYTKARGSTDTQYF. The rearrangement joins TRBV6-2 or TRBV6-3 to TRBJ2-3, with D perhaps matching TRBD2 (6 bases). The germline V gene has CDR1 MNHEY and CDR2 SVGEGT. CDR3 length: 17 residues. V lost 2 bases and J 0 bases, leaving 15 bases between the germline ends.

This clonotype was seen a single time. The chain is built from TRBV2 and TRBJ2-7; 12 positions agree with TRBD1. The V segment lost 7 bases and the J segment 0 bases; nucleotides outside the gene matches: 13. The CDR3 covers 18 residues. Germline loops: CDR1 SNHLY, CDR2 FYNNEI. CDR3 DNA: TGTGCCAGCACCTTCGCCGGGACAGGGGGCGTCTCCTCCTACGAGCAGTACTTC. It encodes CASTFAGTGGVSSYEQYF.

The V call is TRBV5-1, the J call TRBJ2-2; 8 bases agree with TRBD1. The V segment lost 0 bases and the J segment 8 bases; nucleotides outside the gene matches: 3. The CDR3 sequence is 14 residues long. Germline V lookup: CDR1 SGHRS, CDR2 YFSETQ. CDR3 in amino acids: CASSLGTGSGELFF. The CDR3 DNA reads TGCGCCAGCAGCTTGGGGACAGGGTCTGGGGAGCTGTTTTTT.

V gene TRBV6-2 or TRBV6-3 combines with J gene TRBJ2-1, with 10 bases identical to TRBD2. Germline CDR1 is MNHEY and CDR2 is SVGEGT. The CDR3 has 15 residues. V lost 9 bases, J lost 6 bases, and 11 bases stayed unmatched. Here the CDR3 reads CASHRGGLAANEQFF. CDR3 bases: TGTGCCAGTCACCGGGGCGGACTAGCGGCCAATGAGCAGTTCTTC.

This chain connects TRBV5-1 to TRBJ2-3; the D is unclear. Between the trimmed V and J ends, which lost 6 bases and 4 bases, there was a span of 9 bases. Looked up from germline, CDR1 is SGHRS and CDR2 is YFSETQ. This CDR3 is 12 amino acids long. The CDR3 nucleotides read TGCGCCAGCAAGGCTGGGGCAGATACGCAGTATTTT. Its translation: CASKAGADTQYF.

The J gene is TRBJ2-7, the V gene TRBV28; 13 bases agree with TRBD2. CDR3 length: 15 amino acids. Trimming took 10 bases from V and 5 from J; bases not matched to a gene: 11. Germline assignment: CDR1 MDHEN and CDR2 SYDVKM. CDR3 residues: CATILGLAGVDEQYF. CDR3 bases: TGTGCCACTATTCTCGGACTAGCGGGAGTCGACGAGCAGTACTTC. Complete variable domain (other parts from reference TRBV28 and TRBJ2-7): DVKVTQSSRYLVKRTGEKVFLECVQDMDHENMFWYRQDPGLGLRLIYFSYDVKMKEKGDIPEGYSVSREKKERFSLILESASTNQTSMYLCATILGLAGVDEQYFGPGTRLTVT.

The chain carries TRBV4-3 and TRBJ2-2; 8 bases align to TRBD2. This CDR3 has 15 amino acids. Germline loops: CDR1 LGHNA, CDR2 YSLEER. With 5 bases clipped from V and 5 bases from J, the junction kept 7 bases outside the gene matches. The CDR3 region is CASSYGRAGTGELFF. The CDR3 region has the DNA TGCGCCAGCAGCTACGGGAGGGCCGGTACCGGGGAGCTGTTTTTT.

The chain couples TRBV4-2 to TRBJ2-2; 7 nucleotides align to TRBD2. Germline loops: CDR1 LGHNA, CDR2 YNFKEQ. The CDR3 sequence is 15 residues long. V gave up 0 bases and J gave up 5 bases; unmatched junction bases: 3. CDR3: CASSQDQRGTGELFF. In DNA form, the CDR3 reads TGTGCCAGCAGCCAAGATCAGCGGGGAACCGGGGAGCTGTTTTTT.

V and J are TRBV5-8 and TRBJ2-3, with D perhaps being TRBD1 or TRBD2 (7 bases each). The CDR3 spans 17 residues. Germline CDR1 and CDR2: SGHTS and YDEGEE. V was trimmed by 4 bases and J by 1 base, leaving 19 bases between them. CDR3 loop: CASSRSSSGTGTDTQYF. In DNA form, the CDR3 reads TGTGCCAGCAGCCGATCCTCCAGCGGGACAGGCACAGATACGCAGTATTTT.

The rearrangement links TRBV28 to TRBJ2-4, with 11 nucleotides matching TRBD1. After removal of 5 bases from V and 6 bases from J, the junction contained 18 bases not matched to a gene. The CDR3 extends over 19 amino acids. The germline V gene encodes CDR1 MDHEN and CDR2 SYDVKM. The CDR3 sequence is CASSPYRAASGQGGNIQYF. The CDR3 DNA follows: TGTGCCAGCAGTCCGTACCGAGCCGCTTCGGGACAGGGGGGAAACATTCAGTACTTC. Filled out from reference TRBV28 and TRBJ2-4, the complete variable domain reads DVKVTQSSRYLVKRTGEKVFLECVQDMDHENMFWYRQDPGLGLRLIYFSYDVKMKEKGDIPEGYSVSREKKERFSLILESASTNQTSMYLCASSPYRAASGQGGNIQYFGAGTRLSVL.

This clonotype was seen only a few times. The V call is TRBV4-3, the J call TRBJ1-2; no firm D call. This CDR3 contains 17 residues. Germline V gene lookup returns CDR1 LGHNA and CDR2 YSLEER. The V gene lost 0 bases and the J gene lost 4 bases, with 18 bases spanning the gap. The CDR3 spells CASSQEVLALHGYGYTF. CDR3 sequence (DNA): TGCGCCAGCAGCCAAGAAGTATTGGCTCTTCACGGCTATGGCTACACCTTC.

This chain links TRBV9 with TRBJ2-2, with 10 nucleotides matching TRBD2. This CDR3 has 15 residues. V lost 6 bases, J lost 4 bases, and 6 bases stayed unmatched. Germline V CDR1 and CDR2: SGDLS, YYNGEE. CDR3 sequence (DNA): TGTGCCAGCAACGAGCGGGAGGGCCCCACCGGGGAGCTGTTTTTT. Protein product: CASNEREGPTGELFF.

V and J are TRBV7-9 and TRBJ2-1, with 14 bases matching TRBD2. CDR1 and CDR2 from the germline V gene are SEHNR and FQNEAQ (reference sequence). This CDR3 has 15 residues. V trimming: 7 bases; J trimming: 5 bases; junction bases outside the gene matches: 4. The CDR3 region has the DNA TGTGCCAGCAACCCGACTAGCGGGAGGGACAATGAGCAGTTCTTC. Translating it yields CASNPTSGRDNEQFF.

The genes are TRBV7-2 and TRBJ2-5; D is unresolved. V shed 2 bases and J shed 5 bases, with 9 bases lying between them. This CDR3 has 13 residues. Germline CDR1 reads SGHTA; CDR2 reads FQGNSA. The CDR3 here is CASSLQRPETQYF. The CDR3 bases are TGTGCCAGCAGCTTACAAAGGCCGGAGACCCAGTACTTC.

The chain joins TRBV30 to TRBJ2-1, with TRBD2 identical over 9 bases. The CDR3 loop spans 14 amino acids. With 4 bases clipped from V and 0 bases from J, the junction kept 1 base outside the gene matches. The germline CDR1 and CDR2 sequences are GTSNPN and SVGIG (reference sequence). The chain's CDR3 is CAWKTSGSYNEQFF. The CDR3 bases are TGTGCCTGGAAGACTAGCGGCTCCTACAATGAGCAGTTCTTC. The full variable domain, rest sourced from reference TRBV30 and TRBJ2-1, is SQTIHQWPATLVQPVGSPLSLECTVEGTSNPNLYWYRQAAGRGLQLLFYSVGIGQISSEVPQNLSASRPQDRQFILSSKKLLLSDSGFYLCAWKTSGSYNEQFFGPGTRLTVL.